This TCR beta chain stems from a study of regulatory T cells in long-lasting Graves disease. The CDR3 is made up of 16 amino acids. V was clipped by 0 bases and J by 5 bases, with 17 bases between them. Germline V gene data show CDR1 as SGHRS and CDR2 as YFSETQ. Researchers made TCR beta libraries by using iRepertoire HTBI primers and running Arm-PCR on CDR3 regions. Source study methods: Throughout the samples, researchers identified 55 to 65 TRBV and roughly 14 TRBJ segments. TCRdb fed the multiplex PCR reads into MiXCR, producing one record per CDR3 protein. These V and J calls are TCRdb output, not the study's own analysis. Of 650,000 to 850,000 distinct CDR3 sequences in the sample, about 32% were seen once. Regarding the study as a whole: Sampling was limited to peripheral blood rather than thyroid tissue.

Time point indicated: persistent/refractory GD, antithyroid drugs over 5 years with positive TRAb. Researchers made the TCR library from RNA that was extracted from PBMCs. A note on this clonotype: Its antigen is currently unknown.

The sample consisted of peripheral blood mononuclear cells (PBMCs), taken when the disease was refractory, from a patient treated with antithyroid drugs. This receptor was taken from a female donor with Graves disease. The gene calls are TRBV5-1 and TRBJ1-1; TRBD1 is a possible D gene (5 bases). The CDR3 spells CASSLGGAERGTEAFF. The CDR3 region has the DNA TGCGCCAGCAGCTTGGGCGGGGCGGAGCGGGGTACTGAAGCTTTCTTT.